This T cell receptor (beta chain) came from a study of blood T cell repertoires in COVID-19. Study details: There were acute and convalescent COVID-19 samples, and they came from the United States, Italy and Spain.

In the original processing: Using reference gene primer amplification, nucleated cell counts were estimated. TCRdb's table, derived via immunoSEQ multiplex PCR, lists solely in-frame clones and lacks some. Clonal size and the V and J genes are those of that table, whereas D and trimming came from the DNA. The data show about 300,000 clones, approximately 86% seen once. This clone was picked up one time. The sample consisted of peripheral blood. The sequence derives from a man between 18 and 35 years old with active or convalescent COVID-19.

The CDR3 coding sequence is TGTGCCAGCAGCCCCCGACTAGCGGGAGTCGGCCAAGAGACCCAGTACTTC. Its translation: CASSPRLAGVGQETQYF. The chain has TRBV9 and TRBJ2-5, with 12 bases matching TRBD2. With V trimmed by 4 bases and J by 1 base, 8 bases remained unmatched. This CDR3 spans 17 amino acids. Germline V gene data show CDR1 as SGDLS and CDR2 as YYNGEE.